Below are 10 T cell receptor beta chains sequenced from a single sample in a study of T cell changes during pregnancy in multiple sclerosis. Clones were read by immunoSEQ multiplex PCR, and TCRdb kept only the in-frame ones, dropping some. The sample yields tens of thousands of clones, 92% seen once. Source: peripheral blood, taken in the second trimester of pregnancy. These receptors were collected from a female donor with multiple sclerosis, enrolled in a pregnancy study.

The V call is TRBV5-1, the J call TRBJ2-2; 14 positions match TRBD2. Germline CDR1 reads SGHRS; CDR2 reads YFSETQ. J was trimmed by 7 bases and V by 4 bases; bases with no gene match: 6. This CDR3 is built from 16 residues. CDR3 amino acids: CASSVLGTSGSGELFF. The CDR3 DNA reads as TGCGCCAGCAGCGTGCTAGGGACTAGCGGGAGCGGGGAGCTGTTTTTT.

The rearrangement joins TRBV6-6 to TRBJ1-5, with 10 bases matching TRBD1. This CDR3 is built from 16 residues. V trimming: 0 bases; J trimming: 5 bases; junction bases outside the gene matches: 4. Looked up from germline, CDR1 is MNHNY and CDR2 is SVGAGI (reference sequence). DNA of the CDR3: TGTGCCAGCAGTTACTCGGGACAGGGGATGGATCAGCCCCAGCATTTT. This gives the protein CASSYSGQGMDQPQHF.

V and J are TRBV19 and TRBJ2-4, with 12 bases aligning to TRBD2. The CDR3 runs to 19 residues. V lost 3 bases and J lost 3; bases outside the gene matches: 12. Germline CDR1 LNHDA, CDR2 SQIVND (reference sequence). CDR3 nucleotide sequence: TGTGCCAGTAGTATCGGAAGGCTAGCGGGAGGGCCGGGCAAAAACATTCAGTACTTC. This encodes CASSIGRLAGGPGKNIQYF.

V is TRBV4-3 and J is TRBJ1-1; no firm D call. Trimming shortened V by 4 bases and J by 3 bases, and 9 bases separated the two germline ends. Germline values: CDR1 LGHNA, CDR2 YSLEER. CDR3 length: 13 amino acids. The CDR3 DNA reads as TGCGCCAGCAGCCCTCTTCGGGACACTGAAGCTTTCTTT. Amino acids: CASSPLRDTEAFF.

The chain joins TRBV7-9 to TRBJ1-5; D unresolved. Trimming left V 1 base short and J 4 bases short, with 8 bases between. The CDR3 runs to 14 residues. Germline CDR1 SEHNR, CDR2 FQNEAQ (reference sequence). CDR3: CASSLDTENQPQHF. The CDR3, as DNA: TGTGCCAGCAGCTTAGACACAGAAAATCAGCCCCAGCATTTT.

As regards this clone: At one of its ends the junction is not consistent with the germline gene, which may arise from a read error. The chain combines TRBV7-9 with TRBJ2-1; D may be TRBD2 (6 bases). CDR1 and CDR2 (germline): SEHNR, FQNEAQ (reference sequence). The CDR3 is 14 residues long. The CDR3 spells CASSLVRGLPRLIF. CDR3 coding DNA: TGTGCCAGCAGCTTAGTCCGGGGACTCCCACGGTTGATCTTC.

The chain links TRBV29-1 to TRBJ2-2; D not certain. The germline V gene has CDR1 SQVTM and CDR2 ANQGSEA. The V end was cut by 3 bases, the J end by 1 base, with 6 bases between. The CDR3 consists of 13 residues. As DNA, the CDR3 is TGCAGCGTTGATGAGGAGAACACCGGGGAGCTGTTTTTT. Translation: CSVDEENTGELFF.

This sequence joins TRBV5-6 and TRBJ2-1, with 8 bases identical to TRBD1. CDR1 and CDR2 from the germline V gene are SGHDT and YYEEEE. Trimming cost V 3 bases and J 2 bases; bases outside gene matches: 1. This CDR3 contains 14 residues. CDR3: CASSSGGTYNEQFF. CDR3 bases: TGTGCCAGCAGCTCAGGGGGCACCTACAATGAGCAGTTCTTC.

The chain joins TRBV6-1 to TRBJ1-2; perhaps TRBD1 as D (6 bases). CDR3 size: 17 residues. Trimming removed 3 bases at V and 0 bases at J, with 17 bases between. Germline V gene lookup returns CDR1 MNHNS and CDR2 SASEGT. CDR3 nucleotide sequence: TGTGCCAGCAGTGAGGGTTGGACAGTGACTTCTAACTATGGCTACACCTTC. This sequence encodes CASSEGWTVTSNYGYTF.

Concerning this clone itself: Other DNA sequences in this sample translate to the same CDR3. The chain uses TRBV9 and TRBJ2-5, with 8 nucleotides matching TRBD1. Germline V lookup: CDR1 SGDLS, CDR2 YYNGEE. The CDR3 contains 15 residues. The trim removed 3 bases at V and 2 bases at J, leaving 6 bases unmatched. The CDR3 DNA reads as TGTGCCAGCAGCGAGGGACAGGCGAGACAAGAGACCCAGTACTTC. Amino acid sequence: CASSEGQARQETQYF.